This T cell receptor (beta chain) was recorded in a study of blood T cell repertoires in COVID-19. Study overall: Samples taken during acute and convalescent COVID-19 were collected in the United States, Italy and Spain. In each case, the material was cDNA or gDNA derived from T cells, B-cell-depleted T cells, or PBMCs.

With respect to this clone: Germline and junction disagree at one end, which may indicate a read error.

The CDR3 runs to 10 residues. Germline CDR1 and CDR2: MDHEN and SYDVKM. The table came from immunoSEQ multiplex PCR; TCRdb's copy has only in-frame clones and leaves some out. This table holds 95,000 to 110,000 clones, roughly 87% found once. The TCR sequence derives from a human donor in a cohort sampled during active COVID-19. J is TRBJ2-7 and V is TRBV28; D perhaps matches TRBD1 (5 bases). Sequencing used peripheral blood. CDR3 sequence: CASSSQAAEF. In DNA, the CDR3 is TGTGCCAGCAGTTCACAGGCAGCTGAGTTC.